This T cell receptor (beta chain) was profiled in a study of PD-L1 blockade in urothelial cancer. The overall study: Enrolled patients had been treated previously with 0 to 3 chemotherapy regimens. Researchers looked at the blood 3 weeks (second dose) and 6 weeks after treatment began.

This table comes from immunoSEQ multiplex PCR, and its TCRdb copy is limited to in-frame clones, with some not included. Of roughly 74,000 clones in the sample, about nine tenths were seen once. The sequenced sample was PBMCs, obtained around atezolizumab (anti-PD-L1) treatment. The sequence was collected from an older woman with urothelial cancer.

CDR3: CASGPSGDGLAQYF. The CDR3 DNA is TGTGCTAGTGGACCTAGTGGCGACGGGTTGGCGCAGTATTTT. The chain carries TRBV12-5 and TRBJ2-3, with D uncertain. This CDR3 has 14 residues. Germline V gene data show CDR1 as LGHNT and CDR2 as FRNRAP. The V end was cut by 6 bases, the J end by 10 bases, with 20 bases between.